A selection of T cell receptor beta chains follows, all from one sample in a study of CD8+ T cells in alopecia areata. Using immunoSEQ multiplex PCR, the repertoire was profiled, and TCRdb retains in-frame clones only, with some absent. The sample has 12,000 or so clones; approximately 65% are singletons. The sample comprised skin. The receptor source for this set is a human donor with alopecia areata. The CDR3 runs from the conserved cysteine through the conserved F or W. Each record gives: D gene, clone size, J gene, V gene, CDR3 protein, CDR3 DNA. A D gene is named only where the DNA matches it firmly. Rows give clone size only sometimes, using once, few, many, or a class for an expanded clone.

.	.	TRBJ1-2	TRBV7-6	CASSPAGGGYGYTF	TGTGCCAGCAGCCCGGCAGGAGGAGGCTATGGCTACACCTTC
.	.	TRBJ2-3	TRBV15	CATSRDAVGGSQYF	TGTGCCACCAGCAGAGATGCGGTCGGCGGATCGCAGTATTTT
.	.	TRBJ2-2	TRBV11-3	CASSYLLWNHANTGELFF	TGTGCCAGCAGTTATCTTCTCTGGAATCACGCGAACACCGGGGAGCTGTTTTTT
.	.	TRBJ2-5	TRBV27	CASMREWSGETQYF	TGTGCCAGCATGAGGGAGTGGAGTGGAGAGACCCAGTACTTC
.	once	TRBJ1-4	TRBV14	CASSQGGMEKLFF	TGTGCCAGCAGCCAAGGTGGAATGGAAAAACTGTTTTTT
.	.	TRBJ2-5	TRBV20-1	CSASTEETQYF	TGCAGTGCTAGTACAGAAGAGACCCAGTACTTC
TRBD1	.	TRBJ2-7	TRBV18	CASSPQGAARYF	TGTGCCAGCTCACCGCAGGGGGCCGCGCGGTACTTC
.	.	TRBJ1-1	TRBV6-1	CASSEYEAGFREAFF	TGTGCCAGCAGTGAATATGAGGCGGGTTTTCGGGAAGCTTTCTTT
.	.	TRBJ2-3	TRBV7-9	CASSADYDTQYF	TGTGCCAGCAGCGCGGACTATGATACGCAGTATTTT
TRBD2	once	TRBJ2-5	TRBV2	CASTLGLAGSRGTQYF	TGTGCCAGCACCTTAGGACTAGCGGGGTCAAGAGGGACCCAGTACTTC
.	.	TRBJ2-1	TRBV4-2	CASSQGTSGAYNEQFF	TGTGCCAGCAGCCAAGGAACCAGCGGAGCCTACAATGAGCAGTTCTTC
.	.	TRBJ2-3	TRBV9	CASSVEGASTDTQYF	TGTGCCAGCAGCGTAGAGGGCGCTAGCACAGATACGCAGTATTTT
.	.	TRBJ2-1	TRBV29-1	CSVFQTRITSNEQFF	TGCAGCGTGTTCCAGACACGGATCACTTCTAATGAGCAGTTCTTC
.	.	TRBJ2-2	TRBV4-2	CASNHAIRAGELFF	TGTGCCAGCAACCATGCGATCCGGGCCGGGGAGCTGTTTTTT
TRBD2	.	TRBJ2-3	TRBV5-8	CASTPWRGGTVVSTDTQYF	TGTGCCAGCACCCCGTGGAGGGGAGGGACGGTAGTGTCCACAGATACGCAGTATTTT
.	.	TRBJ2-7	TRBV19	CASSMSQGKSYEQYF	TGTGCCAGTAGTATGAGTCAGGGGAAATCCTACGAGCAGTACTTC
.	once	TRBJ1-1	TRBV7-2	CASSRQRNTEAFF	TGTGCCAGCAGCCGACAGAGGAACACTGAAGCTTTCTTT
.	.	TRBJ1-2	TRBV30	CAWSGRWAGLYGYTF	TGTGCCTGGAGTGGCCGCTGGGCAGGTCTCTATGGCTACACCTTC
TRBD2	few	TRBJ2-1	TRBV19	CASSMSGRALHEQFF	TGTGCCAGTAGTATGTCCGGGAGGGCCCTCCATGAGCAGTTCTTC
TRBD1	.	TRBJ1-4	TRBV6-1	CASSKGTGLLATNEKLFF	TGTGCCAGCAGTAAAGGGACAGGGTTGCTTGCAACTAATGAAAAACTGTTTTTT
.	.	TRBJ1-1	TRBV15	CATSRDLRYTEAFF	TGTGCCACCAGCAGAGATCTCCGGTACACTGAAGCTTTCTTT
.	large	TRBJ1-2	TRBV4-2	CASSQDLGEVYGYTF	TGTGCCAGCAGCCAAGATCTGGGGGAAGTCTATGGCTACACCTTC
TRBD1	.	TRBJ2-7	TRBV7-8	CASSPSRDRLYEQYF	TGTGCCAGCAGCCCAAGCCGGGACAGACTCTACGAGCAGTACTTC
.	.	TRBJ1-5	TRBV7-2	CASSLFNQPQHF	TGTGCCAGCAGCTTATTTAATCAGCCCCAGCATTTT
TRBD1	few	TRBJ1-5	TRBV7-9	CASSPGQGESQPQHF	TGTGCCAGCAGCCCGGGACAGGGTGAGAGCCAGCCCCAGCATTTT
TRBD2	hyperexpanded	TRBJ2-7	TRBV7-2	CASSSIGTSATYEQYF	TGTGCCAGCAGCTCGATAGGGACTAGCGCAACCTACGAGCAGTACTTC
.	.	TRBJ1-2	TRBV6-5	CASSGAGYTF	TGTGCCAGCAGTGGTGCGGGCTACACCTTC
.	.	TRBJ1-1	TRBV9	CASSARMDRNTEAFF	TGTGCCAGCAGCGCGCGCATGGACAGAAACACTGAAGCTTTCTTT
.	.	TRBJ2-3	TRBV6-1	CASRSQRAYTDTQYF	TGTGCCAGCAGATCCCAGCGCGCCTACACAGATACGCAGTATTTT
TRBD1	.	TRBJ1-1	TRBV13	CASTRQLTGAPTEAFF	TGTGCCAGCACCCGGCAGCTTACAGGGGCTCCCACTGAAGCTTTCTTT
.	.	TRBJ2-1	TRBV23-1	CASSQSGQGVNEQFF	TGCGCCAGCAGTCAATCTGGGCAGGGAGTCAATGAGCAGTTCTTC
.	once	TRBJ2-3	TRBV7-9	CASRKGVDTQYF	TGTGCCAGCAGAAAGGGGGTGGATACGCAGTATTTT
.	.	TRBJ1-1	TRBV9	CASSVDSRMNTEAFF	TGTGCCAGCAGCGTGGACAGTCGGATGAACACTGAAGCTTTCTTT
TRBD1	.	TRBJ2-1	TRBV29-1	CSVHSGRGTANEQFF	TGCAGCGTTCACAGCGGCAGGGGGACGGCTAATGAGCAGTTCTTC
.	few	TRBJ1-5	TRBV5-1	CASSRSPNQPQHF	TGCGCCAGCAGCCGCTCCCCCAATCAGCCCCAGCATTTT
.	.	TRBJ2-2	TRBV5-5	CASSPGTGELFF	TGTGCCAGCAGCCCGGGTACCGGGGAGCTGTTTTTT
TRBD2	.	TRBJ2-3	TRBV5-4	CASSPPSSGSTDTQYF	TGTGCCAGCAGCCCTCCTTCTAGCGGGAGCACAGATACGCAGTATTTT
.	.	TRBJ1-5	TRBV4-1	CASSPRSGWFGNQPQHF	TGCGCCAGCAGCCCGCGCAGCGGTTGGTTTGGCAATCAGCCCCAGCATTTT
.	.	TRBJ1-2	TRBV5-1	CASSLDGGVDYGYTF	TGCGCCAGCAGCCTCGATGGGGGAGTCGACTATGGCTACACCTTC
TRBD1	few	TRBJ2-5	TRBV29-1	CSVVGQGNQETQYF	TGCAGCGTTGTGGGACAGGGGAACCAAGAGACCCAGTACTTC
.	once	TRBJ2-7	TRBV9	CASSVSGLAYEQYF	TGTGCCAGCAGCGTGTCGGGATTAGCCTACGAGCAGTACTTC
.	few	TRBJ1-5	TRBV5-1	CASSPGGGLDNQPQHF	TGCGCCAGCAGCCCGGGGGGAGGACTAGACAATCAGCCCCAGCATTTT
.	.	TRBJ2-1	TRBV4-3	CASSPGWVQGGEQFF	TGCGCCAGCAGCCCCGGTTGGGTTCAAGGCGGGGAGCAGTTCTTC
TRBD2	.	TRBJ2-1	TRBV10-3	CASKREARDNEQFF	TGTGCCTCTAAGCGGGAGGCCAGAGACAATGAGCAGTTCTTC
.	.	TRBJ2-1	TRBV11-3	CASRKAEWNNEQFF	TGTGCCAGCAGGAAAGCGGAGTGGAACAATGAGCAGTTCTTC
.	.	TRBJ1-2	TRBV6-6	CASSYIDPTLGGYTF	TGTGCCAGCAGTTACATCGACCCGACGCTCGGTGGCTACACCTTC
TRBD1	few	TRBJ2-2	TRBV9	CASSVWDRDTGELFF	TGTGCCAGCAGCGTTTGGGACAGGGACACCGGGGAGCTGTTTTTT
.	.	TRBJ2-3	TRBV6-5	CASTQRDSTDTQYF	TGTGCCAGCACCCAAAGGGATAGCACAGATACGCAGTATTTT
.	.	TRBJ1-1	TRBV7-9	CAIFGRDGYMNTEAFF	TGTGCTATCTTCGGTCGGGACGGCTACATGAACACTGAAGCTTTCTTT
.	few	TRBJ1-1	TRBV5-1	CASSLGRGNTEAFF	TGCGCCAGCAGCTTGGGAAGGGGGAACACTGAAGCTTTCTTT
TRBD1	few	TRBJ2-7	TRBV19	CASSNSGQGKDEQYF	TGTGCCAGTAGTAATTCGGGACAGGGTAAAGACGAGCAGTACTTC
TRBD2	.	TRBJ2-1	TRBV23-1	CASSRPGLPSYNEQFF	TGCGCCAGCAGTCGGCCGGGACTACCCTCCTACAATGAGCAGTTCTTC
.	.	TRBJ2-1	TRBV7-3	CASSLHGGALYNEQFF	TGTGCCAGCAGCTTACACGGCGGCGCCCTCTACAATGAGCAGTTCTTC
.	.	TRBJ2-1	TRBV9	CASSSSDGGWGEQFF	TGTGCCAGCAGCTCCTCCGATGGGGGGTGGGGTGAGCAGTTCTTC